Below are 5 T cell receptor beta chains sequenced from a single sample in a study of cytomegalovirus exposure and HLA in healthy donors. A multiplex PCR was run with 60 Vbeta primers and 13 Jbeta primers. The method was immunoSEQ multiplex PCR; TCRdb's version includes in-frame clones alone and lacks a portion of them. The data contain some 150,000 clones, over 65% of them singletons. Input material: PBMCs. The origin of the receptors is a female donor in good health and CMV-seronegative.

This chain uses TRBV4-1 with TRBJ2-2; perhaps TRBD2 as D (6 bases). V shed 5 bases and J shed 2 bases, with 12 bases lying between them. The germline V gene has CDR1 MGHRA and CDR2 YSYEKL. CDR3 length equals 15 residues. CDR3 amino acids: CASSAKGLNTGELFF. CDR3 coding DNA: TGCGCCAGCAGCGCAAAGGGACTTAACACCGGGGAGCTGTTTTTT.

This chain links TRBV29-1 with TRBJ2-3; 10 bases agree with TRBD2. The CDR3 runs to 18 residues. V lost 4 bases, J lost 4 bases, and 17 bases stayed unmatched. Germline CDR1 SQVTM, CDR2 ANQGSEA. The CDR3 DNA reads TGCAGCGTTGTCCCGGAGCGGGGTAGAGCGGGGGGGGCAGATACGCAGTATTTT. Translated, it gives CSVVPERGRAGGADTQYF.

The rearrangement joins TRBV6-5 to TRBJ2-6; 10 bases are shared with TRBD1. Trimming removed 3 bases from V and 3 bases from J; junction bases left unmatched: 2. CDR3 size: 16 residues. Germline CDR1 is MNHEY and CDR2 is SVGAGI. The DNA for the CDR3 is TGTGCCAGCAGTTATGACAGGGGGCTTGGGGCCAACGTCCTGACTTTC. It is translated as CASSYDRGLGANVLTF.

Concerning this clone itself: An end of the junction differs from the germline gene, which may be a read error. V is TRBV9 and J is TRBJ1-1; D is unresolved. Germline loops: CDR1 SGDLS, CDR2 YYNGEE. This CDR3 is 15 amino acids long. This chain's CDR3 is CASSVNSFVNTETFF. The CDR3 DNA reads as TGTGCCAGCAGCGTAAACAGCTTCGTGAACACTGAAACTTTCTTT.

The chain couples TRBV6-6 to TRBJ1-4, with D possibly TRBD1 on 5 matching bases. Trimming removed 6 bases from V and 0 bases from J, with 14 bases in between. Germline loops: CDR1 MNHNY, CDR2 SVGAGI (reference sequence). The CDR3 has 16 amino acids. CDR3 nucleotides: TGTGCCAGCAGCTGGAGACAGCCTGCAACTAATGAAAAACTGTTTTTT. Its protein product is CASSWRQPATNEKLFF.